A single sample gave rise to the 23 T cell receptor beta chains below, sequenced in a study of cytotoxic CD8 clonotypes in ibrutinib-treated CLL. Libraries were prepared by immunoSEQ multiplex PCR; TCRdb keeps only in-frame clonotypes and omits some of them. The data show approximately 210,000 clones, approximately 68% seen once. The starting material was PBMCs, obtained after 24 months of ibrutinib treatment. These receptors were obtained from a human donor with chronic lymphocytic leukemia.

This sequence joins TRBV18 and TRBJ2-5, with D possibly being TRBD2 (6 bases). The CDR3 totals 15 residues. V dropped 4 bases and J dropped 4 bases, with 16 bases sitting between them. CDR1 is KGHSH, CDR2 LQKENI, per germline. For the CDR3, the DNA is TGTGCCAGCTCACTGGGCCTCGGGAGTGGAGAGACCCAGTACTTC. This translates into CASSLGLGSGETQYF.

V and J are TRBV20-1 and TRBJ1-1; D is undetermined. Germline-derived CDR1 and CDR2 are DFQATT and SNEGSKA (reference sequence). CDR3 length: 11 amino acids. V was pared by 6 bases and J by 6 bases, with 11 bases between. CDR3 sequence (DNA): TGCAGTGCCCACGGGCAGTCTGAAGCTTTCTTT. This codes for CSAHGQSEAFF.

This clone turned up a few times. The V call is TRBV25-1, the J call TRBJ1-4; D remains ambiguous. The germline CDR1 and CDR2 sequences are MGHDK and SYGVNS. The CDR3 length is 13 residues. CDR3 in amino acids: CASQTTTNEKLFF. CDR3 in DNA: TGTGCGAGCCAAACAACAACTAATGAAAAACTGTTTTTT. The entire variable domain, with the rest obtained from reference TRBV25-1 and TRBJ1-4, is as follows: EADIYQTPRYLVIGTGKKITLECSQTMGHDKMYWYQQDPGMELHLIHYSYGVNSTEKGDLSSESTVSRIRTEHFPLTLESARPSHTSQYLCASQTTTNEKLFFGSGTQLSVL.

This clone has just one count. The CDR3: CASTPRGGPHQETQYF. The CDR3 DNA is TGTGCCAGCACCCCAAGGGGGGGGCCACACCAAGAGACCCAGTACTTC. V gene TRBV2 combines with J gene TRBJ2-5, with a weak D call TRBD2 (7 bases). The CDR3 is made up of 16 amino acids. Trimming stripped 7 bases from V and 0 bases from J, with 18 bases between. CDR1 SNHLY and CDR2 FYNNEI come from the germline V gene.

This chain joins TRBV27 and TRBJ2-7; 7 positions agree with TRBD1. There are 14 residues in the CDR3. CDR1 and CDR2 from the germline V gene are MNHEY and SMNVEV (reference sequence). V shed 7 bases and J 3 bases; nucleotides not matched to a gene: 9. The chain's CDR3 is CASTQLDRLYEQYF. The CDR3 DNA reads TGTGCCAGCACTCAACTGGACAGGCTCTACGAGCAGTACTTC.

The genes are TRBV9 and TRBJ2-3, with 8 bases fitting TRBD2. The CDR3 runs to 18 residues. Germline lookup yields CDR1 SGDLS and CDR2 YYNGEE. V shed 2 bases and J 0 bases; nucleotides not matched to a gene: 11. The CDR3 DNA sequence: TGTGCCAGCAGCGTGGCCCCCTTCCGGGGGGGAAGCACAGATACGCAGTATTTT. It codes for CASSVAPFRGGSTDTQYF.

J is TRBJ2-7 and V is TRBV5-4, with D maybe TRBD1 (7 bases). This CDR3 has 15 residues. V was cut by 0 bases and J by 6 bases, with 16 bases left in between. Germline assignment: CDR1 SGHNT and CDR2 YYREEE (reference sequence). The CDR3 is CASSLGSGGLGEQYF. The CDR3 DNA reads as TGTGCCAGCAGCTTGGGGTCAGGGGGGCTTGGCGAGCAGTACTTC.

This clone was seen a few times. The chain employs TRBV11-2 and TRBJ2-2; D uncertain. The CDR3 loop spans 13 amino acids. CDR1 is SGHAT and CDR2 is FQNNGV in the germline V gene. V shed 4 bases and J shed 7 bases, with 10 bases lying between them. This chain's CDR3 is CASSSRSGGELFF. CDR3 sequence (DNA): TGTGCCAGCAGCTCAAGATCTGGCGGGGAGCTGTTTTTT.

The chain couples TRBV30 to TRBJ1-4; D is possibly TRBD1 (5 bases). Germline-derived CDR1 and CDR2 are GTSNPN and SVGIG (reference sequence). The CDR3 has 15 residues. Trimming pared 1 base from V and 8 bases from J, leaving 17 bases between. In DNA form, the CDR3 reads TGTGCCTGGAGTGCCACCCGAGGTGGGGGAGAAAAACTGTTTTTT. As protein: CAWSATRGGGEKLFF. The whole variable domain, filled in from reference TRBV30 and TRBJ1-4, reads SQTIHQWPATLVQPVGSPLSLECTVEGTSNPNLYWYRQAAGRGLQLLFYSVGIGQISSEVPQNLSASRPQDRQFILSSKKLLLSDSGFYLCAWSATRGGGEKLFFGSGTQLSVL.

This chain connects TRBV7-9 to TRBJ1-1, with a weak D call TRBD1 (5 bases). Trimming removed 5 bases from V and 9 bases from J, with 10 bases in between. The CDR3 has 11 amino acids. Germline V gene lookup returns CDR1 SEHNR and CDR2 FQNEAQ (reference sequence). Written as DNA, the CDR3 is TGTGCCAGCAGCCAAGAGGGGAAAGCTTTCTTT. Amino acids: CASSQEGKAFF.

The chain recombines TRBV7-2 with TRBJ2-5; D gene uncertain. The CDR3 runs 12 residues. Germline loops: CDR1 SGHTA, CDR2 FQGNSA. The ends were cut back, 5 bases at V and 3 bases at J, with 7 bases in the middle. The CDR3 sequence: CASSRGEETQYF. CDR3 nucleotides: TGTGCCAGCAGCCGCGGAGAAGAGACCCAGTACTTC.

The V and J genes are TRBV19 and TRBJ2-7; 8 bases line up with TRBD2. The CDR3 sequence is 14 residues long. In germline, CDR1 is LNHDA, CDR2 SQIVND (reference sequence). V trimming: 9 bases; J trimming: 0 bases; junction bases outside the gene matches: 7. The DNA for the CDR3 is TGTGCCAGGGGATTGAGCGGGAGCTCCTACGAGCAGTACTTC. It yields the protein CARGLSGSSYEQYF.

Remarks on this clone: This same CDR3 is encoded by further DNA sequences in the sample. The chain joins TRBV7-2 to TRBJ2-3, with D unclear. CDR1 is SGHTA, CDR2 FQGNSA, per germline. The CDR3 extends over 13 amino acids. The V and J ends lost 1 base and 0 bases respectively, with 2 bases between them. The CDR3 loop is CASSLVSTDTQYF. Written as DNA, the CDR3 is TGTGCCAGCAGCTTAGTGAGCACAGATACGCAGTATTTT. Full variable domain (remainder filled in from reference TRBV7-2 and TRBJ2-3): GAGVSQSPSNKVTEKGKDVELRCDPISGHTALYWYRQSLGQGLEFLIYFQGNSAPDKSGLPSDRFSAERTGGSVSTLTIQRTQQEDSAVYLCASSLVSTDTQYFGPGTRLTVL.

The chain couples TRBV6-6 to TRBJ2-7; TRBD2 matches at 9 bases. Looked up from germline, CDR1 is MNHNY and CDR2 is SVGAGI (reference sequence). The V segment lost 2 bases and the J segment 0 bases; nucleotides outside the gene matches: 5. CDR3 length: 16 amino acids. This CDR3 reads CASSYVGGRASYEQYF. CDR3 sequence (DNA): TGTGCCAGCAGTTACGTTGGCGGGAGGGCCTCCTACGAGCAGTACTTC.

This clone was detected only a few times. The rearrangement joins TRBV20-1 to TRBJ1-1; D is ambiguous. Trimming left V 5 bases short and J 1 base short, with 5 bases between. This CDR3 comprises 11 residues. Germline values: CDR1 DFQATT, CDR2 SNEGSKA (reference sequence). The CDR3 nucleotides read TGCAGTGCTCCCGAGAACACTGAAGCTTTCTTT. This translates into CSAPENTEAFF.

The gene calls are TRBV9 and TRBJ2-5, with 9 bases lining up with TRBD2. The CDR3 length is 15 residues. V lost 0 bases and J lost 5; bases outside the gene matches: 5. CDR1 and CDR2 from the germline V gene are SGDLS and YYNGEE. CDR3 DNA: TGTGCCAGCAGCGTAGCGGTGACTAGCGGCGAGACCCAGTACTTC. Encoded protein: CASSVAVTSGETQYF.

This clone was recorded only once. This chain joins TRBV7-9 and TRBJ2-3, with a tentative D call TRBD2 (6 bases). The V end was cut by 5 bases, the J end by 0 bases, with 18 bases between. Germline CDR1 and CDR2: SEHNR and FQNEAQ (reference sequence). The CDR3 is 17 residues long. CDR3 in DNA: TGTGCCAGCAGCCCAAGTGAGCTAGCGATAAGCACAGATACGCAGTATTTT. Residues: CASSPSELAISTDTQYF.

The rearrangement joins TRBV28 to TRBJ2-1, with 7 bases lining up with TRBD2. Per the germline V gene, CDR1 is MDHEN and CDR2 is SYDVKM. This CDR3 comprises 13 residues. V dropped 10 bases and J dropped 0; count of bases not matched to a gene: 3. CDR3 loop: CATREDSYNEQFF. CDR3 in DNA: TGTGCCACTCGGGAGGACTCCTACAATGAGCAGTTCTTC.

V gene TRBV7-9 combines with J gene TRBJ2-2; D remains unclear. CDR3 length: 13 amino acids. Germline values: CDR1 SEHNR, CDR2 FQNEAQ (reference sequence). V was cut by 1 base and J by 7 bases, with 7 bases left in between. The CDR3 nucleotides are TGTGCCAGCAGCTTAGAAGTAGTCGGGGAGCTGTTTTTT. It is translated as CASSLEVVGELFF. The full variable domain, completed using reference TRBV7-9 and TRBJ2-2, is DTGVSQNPRHKITKRGQNVTFRCDPISEHNRLYWYRQTLGQGPEFLTYFQNEAQLEKSRLLSDRFSAERPKGSFSTLEIQRTEQGDSAMYLCASSLEVVGELFFGEGSRLTVL.

The chain combines TRBV6-1 with TRBJ2-1; a weak D match, TRBD2 (6 bases). Deletions cut 6 bases from V and 7 bases from J, with 7 bases between. The CDR3 consists of 11 residues. CDR1 and CDR2 from the germline V gene are MNHNS and SASEGT. The CDR3 region is CASRAGNEQFF. The CDR3, as DNA: TGTGCCAGCAGGGCGGGGAATGAGCAGTTCTTC.

The genes are TRBV6-5 and TRBJ1-2, with 8 positions matching TRBD1. The CDR3 is made up of 14 amino acids. Germline V gene data show CDR1 as MNHEY and CDR2 as SVGAGI. The V gene end was trimmed by 4 bases and the J gene end by 7 bases; junction bases not matched to a gene: 8. The CDR3 is CASSLDRDRGGYTF. Written as DNA, the CDR3 is TGTGCCAGCAGTTTGGACAGGGACCGGGGTGGCTACACCTTC.

This chain links TRBV19 with TRBJ1-1; perhaps TRBD1 as D (5 bases). V was shortened by 5 bases and J by 6 bases, with 16 bases between the two germline ends. CDR1 LNHDA and CDR2 SQIVND come from the germline V gene (reference sequence). The CDR3 is 14 residues long. For the CDR3, the DNA is TGTGCCAGTAGTCGTCGGGGGATAATTCCTGAAGCTTTCTTT. It is translated as CASSRRGIIPEAFF.

In nucleotides, the CDR3 is TGTGCCGAAAATAGCGGGAGGGCCGCAGATACGCAGTATTTT. This sequence encodes CAENSGRAADTQYF. The chain uses TRBV30 and TRBJ2-3, with 11 nucleotides matching TRBD2. The germline CDR1 and CDR2 sequences are GTSNPN and SVGIG (reference sequence). The V gene end was trimmed by 8 bases and the J gene end by 4 bases; junction bases not matched to a gene: 8. The CDR3 is 14 amino acids.